This is a list of T cell receptor beta chains from one sample in a study of cytomegalovirus exposure and HLA in healthy donors. Profiling relied on immunoSEQ multiplex PCR, and the TCRdb table lists in-frame clones only, not all of them. Among fewer than 80,000 clones listed, roughly 78% were seen once. Sequenced: PBMCs. Every receptor here comes from a man under 40 in good health and CMV-seronegative. The CDR3 runs from the conserved cysteine through the conserved F or W. The order of the fields is J gene, V gene, CDR3 protein.

TRBJ2-1,TRBV29-1,CSVEDVLGGGYNEQFF
TRBJ2-5,TRBV6-1,CASSKLAGAQETQYF
TRBJ2-7,TRBV19,CASSIGSGYEQYF
TRBJ1-6,TRBV7-9,CASSNGTGYSPLHF
TRBJ2-5,TRBV2,CASSPLETQYF
TRBJ2-3,TRBV6-5,CASSYGRGHADTQYF
TRBJ1-4,TRBV29-1,CSVEEHPGFGEKLFF
TRBJ1-1,TRBV2,CASSLTGGGIEAFF
TRBJ2-2,TRBV7-9,CASSLGTVTGELFF
TRBJ1-2,TRBV19,CASSTGWGEAAYGYTF
TRBJ1-2,TRBV6-1,CASSEGRERGYTF
TRBJ2-3,TRBV2,CASTLPGGLAGSTDTQYF
TRBJ2-5,TRBV29-1,CSVGGETQYF
TRBJ1-2,TRBV6-1,CASSKGRDYGYTF
TRBJ2-7,TRBV18,CASSPTSYEQYF
TRBJ1-2,TRBV13,CASSLDRDGYTF
TRBJ1-1,TRBV4-1,CASRVQGGTTEAFF
TRBJ1-6,TRBV30,CAWTRDRGPPLHF
TRBJ1-2,TRBV19,CASTRNRDRFYGYTF
TRBJ1-1,TRBV15,CATSRDQGEAFF
TRBJ2-2,TRBV18,CASSPPHRATGELFF
TRBJ2-3,TRBV9,CASSVGGSVSSWDTQYF
TRBJ2-7,TRBV6-7,CATRGSTHEQYF
TRBJ2-1,TRBV6-1,CASSEARRRGQFF
TRBJ1-3,TRBV6-5,CASRQGARGNTIYF
TRBJ1-2,TRBV27,CASSISGGAGVGYTF